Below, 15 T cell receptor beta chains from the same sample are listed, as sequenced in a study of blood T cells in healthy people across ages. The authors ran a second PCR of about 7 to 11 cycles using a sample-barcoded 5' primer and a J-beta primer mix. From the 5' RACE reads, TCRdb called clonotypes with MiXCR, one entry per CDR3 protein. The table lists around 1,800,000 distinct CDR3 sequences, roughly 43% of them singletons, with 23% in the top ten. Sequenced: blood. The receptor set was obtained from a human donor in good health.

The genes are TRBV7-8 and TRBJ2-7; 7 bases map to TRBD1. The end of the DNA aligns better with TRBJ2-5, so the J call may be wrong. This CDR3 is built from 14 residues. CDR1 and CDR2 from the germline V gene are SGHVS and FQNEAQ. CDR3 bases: TGTGCCAGCAGAATCAGGACAGGTTTTCAGACCCAGTACTTC. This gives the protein CASRIRTGFQTQYF.

The chain's CDR3 is CASSNQGSYGYTF. The DNA of the CDR3 is TGCGCCAGCAGCAATCAGGGATCATATGGCTACACCTTC. J is TRBJ1-2 and V is TRBV5-1; a possible D gene is TRBD1 (5 bases). V gave up 4 bases and J gave up 5 bases, with 12 bases separating them. The germline V gene encodes CDR1 SGHRS and CDR2 YFSETQ. The CDR3 is made up of 13 amino acids.

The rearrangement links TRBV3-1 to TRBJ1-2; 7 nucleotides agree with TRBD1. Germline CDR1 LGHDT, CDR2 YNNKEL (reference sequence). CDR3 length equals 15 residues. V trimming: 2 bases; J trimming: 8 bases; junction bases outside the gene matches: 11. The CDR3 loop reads CASSQNADRVNGYTF. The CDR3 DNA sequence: TGTGCCAGCAGCCAAAATGCCGACAGGGTTAACGGCTACACCTTC.

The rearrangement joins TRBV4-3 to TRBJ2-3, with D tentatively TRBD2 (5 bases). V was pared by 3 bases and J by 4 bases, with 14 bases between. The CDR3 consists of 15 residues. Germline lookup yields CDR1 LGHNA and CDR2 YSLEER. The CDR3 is CASSQELGGADTQYF. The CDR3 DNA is TGCGCCAGCAGCCAGGAACTAGGAGGCGCAGATACGCAGTATTTT.

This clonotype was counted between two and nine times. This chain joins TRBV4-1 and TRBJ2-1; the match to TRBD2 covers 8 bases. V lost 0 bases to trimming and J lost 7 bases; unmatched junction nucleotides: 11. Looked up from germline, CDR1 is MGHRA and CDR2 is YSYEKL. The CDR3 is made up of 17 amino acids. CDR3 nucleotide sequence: TGCGCCAGCAGCCAAGAAGGGAACGGGGGGGCCATAAATGAGCAGTTCTTC. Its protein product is CASSQEGNGGAINEQFF.

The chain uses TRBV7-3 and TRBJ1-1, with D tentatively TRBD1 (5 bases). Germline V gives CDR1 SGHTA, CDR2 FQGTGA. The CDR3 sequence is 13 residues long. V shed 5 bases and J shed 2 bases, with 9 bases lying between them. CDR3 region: CASSNGGNTEAFF. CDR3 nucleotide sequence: TGTGCCAGCAGCAACGGGGGAAACACTGAAGCTTTCTTT.

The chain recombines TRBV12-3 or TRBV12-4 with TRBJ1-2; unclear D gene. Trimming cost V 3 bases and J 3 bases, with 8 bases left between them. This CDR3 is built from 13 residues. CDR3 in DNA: TGTGCCAGCAGTTTTACAGAGGACTATGGCTACACCTTC. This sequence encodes CASSFTEDYGYTF.

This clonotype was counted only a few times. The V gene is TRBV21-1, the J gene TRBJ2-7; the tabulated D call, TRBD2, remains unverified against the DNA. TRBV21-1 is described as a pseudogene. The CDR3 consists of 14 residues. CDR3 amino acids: CASRGLAGCYEQYF. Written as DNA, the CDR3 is TGTGCCAGCAGGGGACTAGCGGGCTGCTACGAGCAGTACTTC.

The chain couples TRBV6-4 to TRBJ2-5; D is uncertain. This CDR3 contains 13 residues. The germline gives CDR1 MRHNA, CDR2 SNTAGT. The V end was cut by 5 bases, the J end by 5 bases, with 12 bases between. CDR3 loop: CASSLLKCETQYF. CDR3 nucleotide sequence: TGTGCCAGCAGTCTTCTAAAATGTGAGACCCAGTACTTC.

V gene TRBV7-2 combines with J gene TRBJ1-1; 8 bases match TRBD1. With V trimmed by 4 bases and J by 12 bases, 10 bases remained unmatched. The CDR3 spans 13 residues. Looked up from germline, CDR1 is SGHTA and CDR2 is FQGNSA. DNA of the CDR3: TGTGCCAGCAGCTATAAGGACAGGGTGGCAACTTTCTTT. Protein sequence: CASSYKDRVATFF.

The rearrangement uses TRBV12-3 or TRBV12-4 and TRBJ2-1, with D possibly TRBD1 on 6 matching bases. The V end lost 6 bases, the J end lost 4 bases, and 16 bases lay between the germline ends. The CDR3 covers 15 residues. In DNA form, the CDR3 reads TGTGCCAGCAGCTTCACAGGGAGTCCGTACAATGAGCAGTTCTTC. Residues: CASSFTGSPYNEQFF.

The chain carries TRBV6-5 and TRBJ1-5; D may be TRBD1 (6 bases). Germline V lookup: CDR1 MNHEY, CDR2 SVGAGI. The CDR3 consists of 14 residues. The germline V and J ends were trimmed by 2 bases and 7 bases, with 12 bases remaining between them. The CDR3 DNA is TGTGCCAGCAGTTACGACAGGAATCAACAGCCCCAGCATTTT. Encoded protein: CASSYDRNQQPQHF.

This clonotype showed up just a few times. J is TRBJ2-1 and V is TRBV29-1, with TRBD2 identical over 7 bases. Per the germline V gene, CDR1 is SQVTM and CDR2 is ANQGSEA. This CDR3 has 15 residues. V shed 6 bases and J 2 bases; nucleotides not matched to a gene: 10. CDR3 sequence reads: CSVLFGGKAYNEQFF. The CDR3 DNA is TGCAGCGTCCTCTTCGGGGGGAAGGCCTACAATGAGCAGTTCTTC.

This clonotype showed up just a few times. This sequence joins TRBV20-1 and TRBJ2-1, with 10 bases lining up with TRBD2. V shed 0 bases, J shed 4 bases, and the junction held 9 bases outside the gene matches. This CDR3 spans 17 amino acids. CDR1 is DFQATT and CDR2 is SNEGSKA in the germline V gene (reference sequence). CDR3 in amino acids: CSARDQGLATRYNEQFF. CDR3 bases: TGCAGTGCTAGAGATCAGGGACTAGCGACAAGGTACAATGAGCAGTTCTTC.

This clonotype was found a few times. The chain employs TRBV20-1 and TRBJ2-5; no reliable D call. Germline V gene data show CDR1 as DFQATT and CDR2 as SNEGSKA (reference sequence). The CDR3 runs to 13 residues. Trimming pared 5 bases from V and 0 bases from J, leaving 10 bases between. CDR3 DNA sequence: TGCAGTGCTTATAAGGAGTACCAAGAGACCCAGTACTTC. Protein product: CSAYKEYQETQYF.